Below are 21 T cell receptor beta chains sequenced from a single sample in a study of molecular identifiers for immune sequencing clone quantification. TCRdb processed the PCR reads anew with MiXCR; each CDR3 protein has one entry. The sample holds about 9,800 distinct CDR3 sequences, just under 20% seen once. Sequenced: naive CD8+ T cells from blood, with Jurkat cell RNA spiked in. Subset reported: FACS-sorted CD8+CD4-CCR7+CD45RA+ naive T cells. These receptors were taken from a human donor in good health. Some libraries in this study had Jurkat cell RNA spiked in.

This clonotype has ten or more counts. The chain recombines TRBV2 with TRBJ2-7, with a tentative D call TRBD1 (5 bases). Germline V CDR1 and CDR2: SNHLY, FYNNEI. The CDR3 length is 15 residues. The V end lost 1 base, the J end lost 2 bases, and 12 bases lay between the germline ends. The DNA for the CDR3 is TGTGCCAGCAGTGAAGGGCGACAGAGAACCTACGAGCAGTACTTC. This translates into CASSEGRQRTYEQYF.

This clonotype is medium-sized. The chain combines TRBV12-3 or TRBV12-4 with TRBJ2-3, with 7 bases lining up with TRBD1. CDR3 length: 14 residues. After removal of 3 bases from V and 2 bases from J, the junction contained 2 bases not matched to a gene. This CDR3 reads CASSLGTATDTQYF. Here the CDR3 DNA reads TGTGCCAGCAGTTTGGGGACAGCCACAGATACGCAGTATTTT.

This clonotype was observed at least ten times. The rearrangement joins TRBV12-3 or TRBV12-4 to TRBJ2-7, with 7 nucleotides matching TRBD1. The V and J ends lost 3 bases and 3 bases, in that order; junction bases with no gene match: 5. This CDR3 contains 14 residues. CDR3 coding DNA: TGTGCCAGCAGTTTCAGGGCAGGGGGCTACGAGCAGTACTTC. It encodes CASSFRAGGYEQYF.

This clonotype was counted between two and nine times. The rearrangement uses TRBV11-2 and TRBJ2-5; 11 nucleotides line up with TRBD2. Trimming cost V 4 bases and J 0 bases; bases outside gene matches: 10. Germline values: CDR1 SGHAT, CDR2 FQNNGV. The length of the CDR3 is 18 residues. The CDR3 region is CASSSPTSGNLYQETQYF. The CDR3 region has the DNA TGTGCCAGCAGCTCCCCGACTAGCGGGAACCTCTACCAAGAGACCCAGTACTTC. Looking up the rest from reference TRBV11-2 and TRBJ2-5 gives the full variable domain: EAGVAQSPRYKIIEKRQSVAFWCNPISGHATLYWYQQILGQGPKLLIQFQNNGVVDDSQLPKDRFSAERLKGVDSTLKIQPAKLEDSAVYLCASSSPTSGNLYQETQYFGPGTRLLVL.

This clonotype was found many times. V gene TRBV6-1 combines with J gene TRBJ2-1, with TRBD2 matching 7 bases. V was clipped by 4 bases and J by 3 bases; unmatched bases: 9. CDR3 length: 16 amino acids. Germline V CDR1 and CDR2: MNHNS, SASEGT. The DNA for the CDR3 is TGTGCCAGCAGTGGCCTGACTAGCAGGCACTACAATGAGCAGTTCTTC. This codes for CASSGLTSRHYNEQFF.

This clonotype ranks as medium-sized. DNA of the CDR3: TGTGCCAGCAGCTTAGATGCCCAGCTTGATCTACTAGCGGGGGAAACAGATACGCAGTATTTT. It yields the protein CASSLDAQLDLLAGETDTQYF. The chain has TRBV7-8 and TRBJ2-3; 11 bases align to TRBD2. The CDR3 loop spans 21 amino acids. Germline assignment: CDR1 SGHVS and CDR2 FQNEAQ. V lost 1 base and J lost 3; bases outside the gene matches: 18.

Relative to its sample, this clonotype is medium-sized (0.01 to 0.1%). V gene TRBV28 combines with J gene TRBJ1-5; D possibly corresponds to TRBD1 (5 bases). The V and J ends lost 3 bases and 1 base respectively, with 13 bases between them. The length of the CDR3 is 16 residues. CDR1 MDHEN and CDR2 SYDVKM come from the germline V gene. The CDR3 loop reads CASSFLGPLSNQPQHF. CDR3 DNA: TGTGCCAGCAGTTTTCTGGGGCCTTTAAGCAATCAGCCCCAGCATTTT.

The V and J genes are TRBV27 and TRBJ2-7; TRBD2 agrees at 8 bases. The CDR3 runs to 14 residues. CDR1 is MNHEY and CDR2 is SMNVEV in the germline V gene (reference sequence). J lost 4 bases, V lost 3 bases, and 5 bases had no gene match. The CDR3 DNA sequence: TGTGCCAGCAGTTTCCGGGGACTAGAGTACGAGCAGTACTTC. Translated: CASSFRGLEYEQYF.

This clonotype was seen at least ten times. This chain connects TRBV4-1 to TRBJ2-7, with TRBD1 matching 7 bases. Germline trimming cut 5 bases from V and 2 bases from J; bases unmatched to any gene: 12. The CDR3 covers 16 residues. Germline V gene sequence: CDR1 MGHRA, CDR2 YSYEKL. Here the CDR3 reads CASSAPVKGATYEQYF. CDR3 DNA sequence: TGCGCCAGCAGCGCCCCGGTGAAGGGGGCCACCTACGAGCAGTACTTC.

V gene TRBV24-1 combines with J gene TRBJ2-3; D is perhaps TRBD2 (5 bases). Germline CDR1 and CDR2: KGHDR and SFDVKD. Trimming left V 6 bases short and J 2 bases short, with 38 bases between. CDR3 length: 23 amino acids. CDR3 sequence reads: CATSNSTDPRTPLAGGPTDTQYF. In DNA form, the CDR3 reads TGTGCCACCAGTAATTCAACGGACCCCCGAACCCCTCTAGCAGGAGGACCCACAGATACGCAGTATTTT.

This clonotype was observed at least ten times. The CDR3 here is CASSIASGSRLEQFF. CDR3 coding DNA: TGTGCCAGTAGTATAGCGAGCGGGAGCCGTCTTGAGCAGTTCTTC. This chain connects TRBV19 to TRBJ2-1, with TRBD2 identical over 8 bases. The CDR3 contains 15 residues. Per germline, CDR1 LNHDA and CDR2 SQIVND (reference sequence). The V and J ends lost 1 base and 9 bases, in that order; junction bases with no gene match: 8. The complete variable domain, with remaining parts taken from reference TRBV19 and TRBJ2-1, reads DGGITQSPKYLFRKEGQNVTLSCEQNLNHDAMYWYRQDPGQGLRLIYYSQIVNDFQKGDIAEGYSVSREKKESFPLTVTSAQKNPTAFYLCASSIASGSRLEQFFGPGTRLTVL.

Relative to its sample, this clonotype is medium-sized. CDR3 nucleotides: TGTGCCAGCAGCCAAGAGGGGACCCCTTCCGCCAACGTCCTGACTTTC. Translated: CASSQEGTPSANVLTF. The rearrangement uses TRBV14 and TRBJ2-6; TRBD1 or TRBD2 may be the D gene (5 bases each). Trimming removed 0 bases from V and 7 bases from J, with 13 bases in between. Germline values: CDR1 SGHDN, CDR2 FVKESK. CDR3 size: 16 residues.

This clonotype is deemed medium-sized. J is TRBJ2-3 and V is TRBV28; D uncertain. V was pared by 5 bases and J by 4 bases, with 10 bases between. The germline gives CDR1 MDHEN, CDR2 SYDVKM. The CDR3 spans 13 residues. The CDR3 DNA follows: TGTGCCAGCAGTGAACAGAGAGCAGATACGCAGTATTTT. This gives the protein CASSEQRADTQYF.

This clonotype showed up many times. V and J are TRBV2 and TRBJ1-1; TRBD1 matches at 10 bases. Germline CDR1 reads SNHLY; CDR2 reads FYNNEI. V shed 2 bases, J shed 1 base, and the junction held 10 bases outside the gene matches. This CDR3 spans 18 amino acids. CDR3 in DNA: TGTGCCAGCAGTGAAACCGGGACAGGGGTTGGTTCGAACACTGAAGCTTTCTTT. Translated, it gives CASSETGTGVGSNTEAFF. The variable domain in full, completed from reference TRBV2 and TRBJ1-1, reads EPEVTQTPSHQVTQMGQEVILRCVPISNHLYFYWYRQILGQKVEFLVSFYNNEISEKSEIFDDQFSVERPDGSNFTLKIRSTKLEDSAMYFCASSETGTGVGSNTEAFFGQGTRLTVV.

By share, this clonotype ranks as medium-sized. The chain is built from TRBV16 and TRBJ2-7, with D perhaps given as TRBD1 or TRBD2 (5 bases each). The CDR3 extends over 12 amino acids. Germline V gives CDR1 KGHSY, CDR2 FQNENV. V shed 1 base and J shed 11 bases, with 12 bases lying between them. CDR3 in DNA: TGTGCCAGCAGCCAATTTCGAGGGGTAGAGTACTTC. Protein: CASSQFRGVEYF.

The V call is TRBV19, the J call TRBJ2-1; the D gene is possibly TRBD2 (6 bases). The germline CDR1 and CDR2 sequences are LNHDA and SQIVND (reference sequence). Between the trimmed V and J ends, which lost 2 bases and 4 bases, there was a span of 12 bases. CDR3 length: 15 residues. The CDR3 here is CASSILRTTYNEQFF. The CDR3 DNA sequence: TGTGCCAGTAGTATATTGAGGACTACTTACAATGAGCAGTTCTTC. Full variable domain (rest looked up from reference TRBV19 and TRBJ2-1): DGGITQSPKYLFRKEGQNVTLSCEQNLNHDAMYWYRQDPGQGLRLIYYSQIVNDFQKGDIAEGYSVSREKKESFPLTVTSAQKNPTAFYLCASSILRTTYNEQFFGPGTRLTVL.

The V call is TRBV7-2, the J call TRBJ2-1, with 10 bases identical to TRBD2. The CDR3 is 16 amino acids. The germline V gene has CDR1 SGHTA and CDR2 FQGNSA. The V segment lost 6 bases and the J segment 4 bases; nucleotides outside the gene matches: 9. CDR3 residues: CASREGLAGGYNEQFF. The CDR3 DNA reads TGTGCCAGCAGGGAAGGATTAGCGGGAGGATACAATGAGCAGTTCTTC.

This clonotype counts as medium-sized (0.01 to 0.1%). This chain connects TRBV27 to TRBJ2-3; D remains unclear. This CDR3 spans 12 amino acids. Looked up from germline, CDR1 is MNHEY and CDR2 is SMNVEV (reference sequence). The V end lost 4 bases, the J end lost 1 base, and 3 bases lay between the germline ends. The DNA for the CDR3 is TGTGCCAGCAGTTCCCGCACAGATACGCAGTATTTT. Its protein is CASSSRTDTQYF.

This clonotype occurred many times. The V gene is TRBV5-6, the J gene TRBJ2-5, with unresolved D. The CDR3 totals 13 residues. V lost 4 bases and J 4 bases, leaving 11 bases between the germline ends. The germline gives CDR1 SGHDT, CDR2 YYEEEE. Here the CDR3 DNA reads TGTGCCAGCAGCAGTGGTAGCAGAGAGACCCAGTACTTC. It is translated as CASSSGSRETQYF.

By share, this clonotype ranks as medium-sized. V gene TRBV7-2 combines with J gene TRBJ2-3; D unresolved. Germline lookup yields CDR1 SGHTA and CDR2 FQGNSA. CDR3 size: 14 residues. V lost 4 bases and J lost 0, with 8 bases in between. CDR3 bases: TGTGCCAGCAGCTCCCCTTTTAGCACAGATACGCAGTATTTT. Translated: CASSSPFSTDTQYF. Full variable domain (missing parts from reference TRBV7-2 and TRBJ2-3): GAGVSQSPSNKVTEKGKDVELRCDPISGHTALYWYRQSLGQGLEFLIYFQGNSAPDKSGLPSDRFSAERTGGSVSTLTIQRTQQEDSAVYLCASSSPFSTDTQYFGPGTRLTVL.

This clonotype is medium-sized within its sample. This sequence joins TRBV19 and TRBJ2-5; 8 nucleotides align to TRBD1. This CDR3 region has 13 residues. V shed 10 bases, J shed 2 bases, and the junction held 6 bases outside the gene matches. Germline lookup yields CDR1 LNHDA and CDR2 SQIVND (reference sequence). CDR3 in DNA: TGTGCCACAGGGACAGGAGTACAAGAGACCCAGTACTTC. Translation: CATGTGVQETQYF.